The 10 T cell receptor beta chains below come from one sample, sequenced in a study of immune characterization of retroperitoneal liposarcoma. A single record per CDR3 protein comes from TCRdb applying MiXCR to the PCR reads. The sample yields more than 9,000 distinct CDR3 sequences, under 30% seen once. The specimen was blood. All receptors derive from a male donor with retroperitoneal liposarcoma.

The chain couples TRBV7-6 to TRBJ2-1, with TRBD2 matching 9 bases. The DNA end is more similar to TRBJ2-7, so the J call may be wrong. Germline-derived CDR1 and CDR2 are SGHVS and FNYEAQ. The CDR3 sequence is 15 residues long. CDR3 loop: CASSLAAGGGFEQYF. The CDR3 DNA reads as TGTGCCAGCAGCTTAGCGGCGGGGGGGGGTTTTGAGCAGTACTTC.

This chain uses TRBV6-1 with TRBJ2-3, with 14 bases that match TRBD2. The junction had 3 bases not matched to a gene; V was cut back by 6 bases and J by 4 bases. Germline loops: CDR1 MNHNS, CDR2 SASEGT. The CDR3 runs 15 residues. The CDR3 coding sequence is TGTGCCAGCAGCCTGACTAGCGGGGGGGCAGATACGCAGTATTTT. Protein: CASSLTSGGADTQYF.

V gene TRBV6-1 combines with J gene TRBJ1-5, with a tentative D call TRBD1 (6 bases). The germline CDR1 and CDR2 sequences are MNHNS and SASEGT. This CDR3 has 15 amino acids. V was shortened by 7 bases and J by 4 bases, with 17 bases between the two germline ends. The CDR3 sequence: CASTPSRGFNQPQHF. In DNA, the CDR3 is TGTGCCAGCACACCTAGTAGGGGGTTTAATCAGCCCCAGCATTTT.

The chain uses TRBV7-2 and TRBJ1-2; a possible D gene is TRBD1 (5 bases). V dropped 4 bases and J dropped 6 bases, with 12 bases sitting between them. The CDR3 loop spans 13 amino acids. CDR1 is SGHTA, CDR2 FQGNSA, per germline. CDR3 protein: CASSSRGGDGYTF. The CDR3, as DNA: TGTGCCAGCAGCTCCCGTGGAGGGGATGGCTACACCTTC. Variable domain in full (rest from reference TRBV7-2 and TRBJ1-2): GAGVSQSPSNKVTEKGKDVELRCDPISGHTALYWYRQSLGQGLEFLIYFQGNSAPDKSGLPSDRFSAERTGGSVSTLTIQRTQQEDSAVYLCASSSRGGDGYTFGSGTRLTVV.

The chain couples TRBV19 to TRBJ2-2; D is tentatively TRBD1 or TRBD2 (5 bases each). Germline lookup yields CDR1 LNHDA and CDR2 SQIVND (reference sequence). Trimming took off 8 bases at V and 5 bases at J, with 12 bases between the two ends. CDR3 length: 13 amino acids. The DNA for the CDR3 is TGTGCCAGTGGGGGAATTTTAACCGGGGAGCTGTTTTTT. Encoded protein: CASGGILTGELFF. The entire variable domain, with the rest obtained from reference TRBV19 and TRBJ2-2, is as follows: DGGITQSPKYLFRKEGQNVTLSCEQNLNHDAMYWYRQDPGQGLRLIYYSQIVNDFQKGDIAEGYSVSREKKESFPLTVTSAQKNPTAFYLCASGGILTGELFFGEGSRLTVL.

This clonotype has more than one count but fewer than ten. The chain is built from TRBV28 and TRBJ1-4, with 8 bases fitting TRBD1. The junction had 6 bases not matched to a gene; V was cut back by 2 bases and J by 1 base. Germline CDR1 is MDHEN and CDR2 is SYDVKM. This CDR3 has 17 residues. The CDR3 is CASSLGRGLVTNEKLFF. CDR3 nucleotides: TGTGCCAGCAGTTTAGGCAGGGGGCTAGTAACTAATGAAAAACTGTTTTTT.

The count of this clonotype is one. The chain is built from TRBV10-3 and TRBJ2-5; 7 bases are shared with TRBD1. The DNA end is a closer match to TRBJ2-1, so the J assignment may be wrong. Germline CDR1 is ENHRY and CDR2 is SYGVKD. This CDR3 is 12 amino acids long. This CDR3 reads CAISPTGQEQFF. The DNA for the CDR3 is TGTGCCATCAGCCCGACAGGGCAAGAGCAGTTCTTC.

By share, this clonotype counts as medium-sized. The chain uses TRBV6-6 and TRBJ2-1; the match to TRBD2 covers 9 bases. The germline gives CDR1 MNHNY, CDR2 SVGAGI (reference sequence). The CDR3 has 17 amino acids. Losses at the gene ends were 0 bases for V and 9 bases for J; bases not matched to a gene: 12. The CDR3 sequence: CASSYSWGLAGKTEQFF. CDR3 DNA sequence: TGTGCCAGCAGTTACTCGTGGGGGCTAGCGGGGAAGACTGAGCAGTTCTTC.

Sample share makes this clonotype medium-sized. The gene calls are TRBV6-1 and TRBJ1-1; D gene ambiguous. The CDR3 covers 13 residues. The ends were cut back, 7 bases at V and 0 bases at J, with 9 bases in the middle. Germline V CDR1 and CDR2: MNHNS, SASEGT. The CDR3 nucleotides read TGTGCCAGCAAGAGTGTGGTGAACACTGAAGCTTTCTTT. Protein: CASKSVVNTEAFF.

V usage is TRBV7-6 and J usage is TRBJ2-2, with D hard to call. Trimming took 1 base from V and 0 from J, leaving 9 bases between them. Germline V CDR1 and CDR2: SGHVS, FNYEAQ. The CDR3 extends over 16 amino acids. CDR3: CASSLVGRTNTGELFF. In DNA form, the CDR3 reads TGTGCCAGCAGCTTAGTTGGACGTACGAACACCGGGGAGCTGTTTTTT.